The 12 T cell receptor beta chains reported below all come from one sample, sequenced in a study of glioma-infiltrating T cells. Amplification of TCR alpha and beta CDR3 regions from RNA used iRepertoire nested multiplex PCR. TCRdb used MiXCR to reprocess the multiplex PCR reads, holding one entry per CDR3 protein. Here the sample spans 300,000 to 400,000 distinct CDR3 sequences, 41% being singletons. Sequencing was carried out using glioma tissue, nonneoplastic brain tissue, or PBMCs (not recorded which). All receptors derive from a human donor with low-grade glioma or glioblastoma, undergoing nonglioma brain surgery, or in good health (not recorded which).

This chain links TRBV7-6 with TRBJ1-2; D is unresolved. The CDR3 length is 13 residues. Trimming pared 4 bases from V and 7 bases from J, leaving 13 bases between. Germline values: CDR1 SGHVS, CDR2 FNYEAQ. The CDR3 region is CASSSSSSGGYTF. The CDR3 DNA reads as TGTGCCAGCAGCTCATCATCGAGCGGTGGCTACACCTTC.

The chain combines TRBV18 with TRBJ1-3; no clear D gene. The CDR3 consists of 15 residues. The V end lost 3 bases, the J end lost 0 bases, and 9 bases lay between the germline ends. From germline, CDR1 is KGHSH and CDR2 LQKENI. In DNA form, the CDR3 reads TGTGCCAGCTCACCGACGGGTAGCTCTGGAAACACCATATATTTT. Protein sequence: CASSPTGSSGNTIYF.

As concerns this clonotype: This clone may be a read error of a much larger clone one base away. The V gene is TRBV20-1, the J gene TRBJ2-7; D unresolved. The CDR3 has 10 amino acids. Germline CDR1 and CDR2: DFQATT and SNEGSKA (reference sequence). The ends were cut back, 6 bases at V and 3 bases at J, with 6 bases in the middle. For the CDR3, the DNA is TGCAGTGCCGCCCGCTACGAGCAGTACTTC. It specifies CSAARYEQYF.

This sequence joins TRBV4-3 and TRBJ2-4; D ambiguous. V was pared by 3 bases and J by 0 bases, with 9 bases between. Germline-derived CDR1 and CDR2 are LGHNA and YSLEER. The CDR3 extends over 15 amino acids. CDR3 in DNA: TGCGCCAGCAGCCAGGACGGTCTAGCCAAAAACATTCAGTACTTC. Translated, it gives CASSQDGLAKNIQYF.

A note on this clonotype: Given a much more abundant clone one base away, this may be a read error. This chain uses TRBV27 with TRBJ1-5, with a possible D match to TRBD1 (5 bases). Germline CDR1 reads MNHEY; CDR2 reads SMNVEV (reference sequence). There are 13 residues in the CDR3. The CDR3 loop reads CPSSFSGNQPQHF. CDR3 nucleotides: TGTCCCAGCAGTTTTTCAGGGAACCAGCCCCAGCATTTT.

This clonotype was detected a few times. The chain is built from TRBV29-1 and TRBJ1-1, with no clear D. The germline CDR1 and CDR2 sequences are SQVTM and ANQGSEA. CDR3 size: 13 residues. V was clipped by 6 bases and J by 4 bases, with 15 bases between them. CDR3 loop: CSVLGLAATEAFF. The DNA for the CDR3 is TGCAGCGTCTTGGGCCTAGCGGCCACTGAAGCTTTCTTT.

This chain links TRBV15 with TRBJ2-1; 8 bases match TRBD2. V trimming: 0 bases; J trimming: 2 bases; junction bases outside the gene matches: 3. The length of the CDR3 is 16 residues. CDR1 and CDR2 from the germline V gene are LNHNV and YYDKDF (reference sequence). The DNA of the CDR3 is TGTGCCACCAGCAGAGACGGGACTAGGGCCTACAATGAGCAGTTCTTC. Residues: CATSRDGTRAYNEQFF. Filled out from reference TRBV15 and TRBJ2-1, the complete variable domain reads DAMVIQNPRYQVTQFGKPVTLSCSQTLNHNVMYWYQQKSSQAPKLLFHYYDKDFNNEADTPDNFQSRRPNTSFCFLDIRSPGLGDTAMYLCATSRDGTRAYNEQFFGPGTRLTVL.

Note on this clonotype: Sequence at one end of the junction differs from germline and may be a read error. The chain employs TRBV6-2 or TRBV6-3 and TRBJ2-1; 8 bases agree with TRBD2. The CDR3 contains 19 residues. Germline V gene sequence: CDR1 MNHEY, CDR2 SVGEGT. The chain's CDR3 is CASSYSQGTSWGSYNEKLF. In DNA, the CDR3 is TGTGCCAGCAGTTATAGCCAGGGGACTAGTTGGGGCTCCTACAATGAGAAGCTCTTC.

The chain has TRBV5-4 and TRBJ2-5, with 8 bases identical to TRBD2. The germline V gene has CDR1 SGHNT and CDR2 YYREEE (reference sequence). V shed 4 bases and J 5 bases; nucleotides not matched to a gene: 4. The CDR3 runs 13 residues. CDR3: CASSPPGGETQYF. The CDR3 coding sequence is TGTGCCAGCAGCCCTCCGGGGGGGGAGACCCAGTACTTC.

This clonotype was seen a handful of times. The V gene is TRBV19, the J gene TRBJ2-1; D remains ambiguous. CDR1 LNHDA and CDR2 SQIVND come from the germline V gene (reference sequence). The CDR3 contains 13 residues. The V end was cut by 1 base, the J end by 9 bases, with 10 bases between. The CDR3 sequence is CASSIAPRGEQFF. CDR3 nucleotides: TGTGCCAGTAGTATAGCCCCCCGTGGTGAGCAGTTCTTC.

For this clonotype: At one boundary the junction diverges from the germline segment, which might be a read error. J is TRBJ2-7 and V is TRBV6-2 or TRBV6-3; TRBD1 matches at 9 bases. Germline CDR1 reads MNHEY; CDR2 reads SVGEGT. The CDR3 has 17 residues. The chain's CDR3 is CASSPLPGQGVSHEQYF. The CDR3 DNA reads as TGTGCCAGCAGTCCACTCCCGGGACAGGGAGTCTCCCACGAGCAGTACTTC.

A single count supports this clonotype. One base away lies a much larger clone, so this may be a sequencing read error. This sequence joins TRBV27 and TRBJ1-1; tentatively, D is TRBD1 (5 bases). Germline CDR1 is MNHEY and CDR2 is SMNVEV (reference sequence). The CDR3 loop spans 12 amino acids. As DNA, the CDR3 is TGTGCCAGCAAGGGTCTTGGGACTGAAGCTTACTTT. As protein: CASKGLGTEAYF.